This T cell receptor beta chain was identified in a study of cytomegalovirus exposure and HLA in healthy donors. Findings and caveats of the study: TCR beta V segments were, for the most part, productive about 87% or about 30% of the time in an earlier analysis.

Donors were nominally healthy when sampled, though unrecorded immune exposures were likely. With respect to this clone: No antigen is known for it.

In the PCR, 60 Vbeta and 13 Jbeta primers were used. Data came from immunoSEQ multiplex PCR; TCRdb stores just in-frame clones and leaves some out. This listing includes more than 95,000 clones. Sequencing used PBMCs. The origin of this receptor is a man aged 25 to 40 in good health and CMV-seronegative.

This chain's CDR3 is CSVEGGAGGYTDTQYF. CDR3 nucleotide sequence: TGCAGCGTTGAAGGGGGCGCAGGGGGATACACAGATACGCAGTATTTT. V is TRBV29-1 and J is TRBJ2-3; 7 bases line up with TRBD1. J was trimmed by 2 bases and V by 1 base; bases with no gene match: 9. CDR3 size: 16 residues. Germline CDR1 and CDR2: SQVTM and ANQGSEA.